The next 23 T cell receptor beta chains were all read from a single sample in a study of response to subunit inactivated influenza vaccine. TCRdb analysed the RT-PCR reads with MiXCR anew, one entry per CDR3 protein. The sample has 500,000 or so distinct CDR3 sequences; 16% are singletons. Material: CD4+ T cells sorted from PBMCs, obtained roughly 24 months after vaccination. These receptors were taken from a man in his fifties or sixties who received an inactivated influenza vaccine.

This clonotype was picked up a small number of times. The gene calls are TRBV12-3 or TRBV12-4 and TRBJ2-2; D is possibly TRBD2 (6 bases). V lost 6 bases and J lost 4, with 15 bases in between. The CDR3 runs to 15 residues. The CDR3 sequence is CASRRAGRSTGELFF. CDR3 bases: TGTGCCAGCAGGAGGGCAGGGAGGTCCACCGGGGAGCTGTTTTTT.

There are many counts of this clonotype. J is TRBJ2-6 and V is TRBV5-1; 10 nucleotides line up with TRBD1. Germline lookup yields CDR1 SGHRS and CDR2 YFSETQ. J was trimmed by 0 bases and V by 2 bases; bases with no gene match: 8. This CDR3 region has 19 residues. Here the CDR3 DNA reads TGCGCCAGCAGCTTCCCGGGACAGGGGATGATCTCTGGGGCCAACGTCCTGACTTTC. The encoded protein is CASSFPGQGMISGANVLTF.

The sample holds a few counts of this clonotype. This rearrangement joins TRBV6-1 to TRBJ2-7; TRBD1 matches 7 bases. The CDR3 length is 13 residues. Germline trimming cut 5 bases from V and 2 bases from J; bases unmatched to any gene: 3. Germline loops: CDR1 MNHNS, CDR2 SASEGT. CDR3 residues: CASSKTGTYEQYF. CDR3 coding DNA: TGTGCCAGCAGTAAGACAGGGACCTACGAGCAGTACTTC.

The rearrangement uses TRBV28 and TRBJ1-4, with 9 bases identical to TRBD1. V lost 7 bases and J lost 4; bases outside the gene matches: 10. CDR3 length equals 16 residues. Germline V gene sequence: CDR1 MDHEN, CDR2 SYDVKM. CDR3 nucleotides: TGTGCCAGCACCGGACGGACAGGGGCTTATAATGAAAAACTGTTTTTT. It translates to CASTGRTGAYNEKLFF.

The J gene is TRBJ1-4, the V gene TRBV20-1; 7 bases line up with TRBD1. V gave up 3 bases and J gave up 8 bases; unmatched junction bases: 9. CDR3 length equals 14 residues. Looked up from germline, CDR1 is DFQATT and CDR2 is SNEGSKA (reference sequence). The CDR3 here is CSASKTGRIEKLFF. CDR3 DNA sequence: TGCAGTGCTAGCAAGACAGGGAGGATAGAAAAACTGTTTTTT.

The table lists this clonotype with a few counts. This chain links TRBV20-1 with TRBJ1-5; no firm D call. The CDR3 totals 15 residues. Germline CDR1 is DFQATT and CDR2 is SNEGSKA (reference sequence). Between the trimmed V and J ends, which lost 2 bases and 9 bases, there was a span of 20 bases. The CDR3 here is CSARFGPIVEGPQHF. As DNA, the CDR3 is TGCAGTGCTAGATTCGGACCGATAGTCGAGGGGCCCCAGCATTTT.

This clonotype was found a few times. The DNA of the CDR3 is TGTGCCAGCAGTCCAACAGGGGATTCGTACATTCAGTACTTC. This codes for CASSPTGDSYIQYF. This chain uses TRBV12-3 or TRBV12-4 with TRBJ2-4, with 7 bases lining up with TRBD1. The trim removed 5 bases at V and 8 bases at J, leaving 9 bases unmatched. The CDR3 covers 14 residues.

The chain links TRBV7-9 to TRBJ2-3; TRBD1 might be the D (5 bases). V shed 5 bases and J shed 4 bases, with 13 bases lying between them. Looked up from germline, CDR1 is SEHNR and CDR2 is FQNEAQ (reference sequence). CDR3 length: 14 amino acids. This CDR3 reads CASSLTGPADTQYF. Written as DNA, the CDR3 is TGTGCCAGCAGCCTAACAGGTCCCGCAGATACGCAGTATTTT.

There are a few counts of this clonotype. The chain is built from TRBV11-2 and TRBJ2-7, with D possibly matching TRBD1 (6 bases). This CDR3 contains 18 residues. CDR1 SGHAT and CDR2 FQNNGV come from the germline V gene. With 2 bases removed from V and 0 bases from J, the gap between germline ends came to 20 bases. CDR3 nucleotide sequence: TGTGCCAGCAGCTTACCAGCCCGGGACAATCGGTACTCCTACGAGCAGTACTTC. It codes for CASSLPARDNRYSYEQYF.

This clonotype was observed a handful of times. DNA for the CDR3: TGCAGTGCAGACGTTAAGACAGGGGATAGCAATCAGCCCCAGCATTTT. Its protein is CSADVKTGDSNQPQHF. The genes are TRBV20-1 and TRBJ1-5; 8 bases are shared with TRBD1. The CDR3 spans 16 residues. Germline V gives CDR1 DFQATT, CDR2 SNEGSKA (reference sequence). The trim removed 6 bases at V and 0 bases at J, leaving 10 bases unmatched.

The table lists this clonotype with a few counts. The gene calls are TRBV7-9 and TRBJ2-1, with no clear D. There are 16 residues in the CDR3. Germline lookup yields CDR1 SEHNR and CDR2 FQNEAQ (reference sequence). V lost 3 bases, J lost 0 bases, and 12 bases lay in between. The CDR3 loop reads CASSLSKHSSYNEQFF. The CDR3 DNA is TGTGCCAGCAGCTTGTCCAAGCATAGCTCCTACAATGAGCAGTTCTTC.

The V call is TRBV5-1, the J call TRBJ2-3; 8 bases agree with TRBD2. Per germline, CDR1 SGHRS and CDR2 YFSETQ. This CDR3 is built from 15 residues. Unmatched junction bases numbered 14, after V lost 4 bases and J lost 10 bases. CDR3 protein: CASSRAGTSVNAQYF. CDR3 nucleotides: TGCGCCAGCAGCAGAGCCGGGACTAGTGTGAATGCGCAGTATTTT. The full variable domain, with the rest looked up from reference TRBV5-1 and TRBJ2-3, is KAGVTQTPRYLIKTRGQQVTLSCSPISGHRSVSWYQQTPGQGLQFLFEYFSETQRNKGNFPGRFSGRQFSNSRSEMNVSTLELGDSALYLCASSRAGTSVNAQYFGPGTRLTVL.

This chain connects TRBV6-2 or TRBV6-3 to TRBJ2-1; perhaps TRBD1 as D (6 bases). The germline V and J ends were trimmed by 7 bases and 4 bases, with 11 bases remaining between them. The CDR3 has 13 amino acids. Germline loops: CDR1 MNHEY, CDR2 SVGEGT. The CDR3 nucleotides are TGTGCCAGCACCTGGGGGCCTTACAATGAGCAGTTCTTC. Amino acids: CASTWGPYNEQFF.

This clonotype was observed a handful of times. The chain is built from TRBV6-2 or TRBV6-3 and TRBJ2-5; D is uncertain. Trimming pared 4 bases from V and 2 bases from J, leaving 14 bases between. The CDR3 contains 15 residues. Germline CDR1 is MNHEY and CDR2 is SVGEGT. CDR3 coding DNA: TGTGCCAGCAGTTCCCCAGTTCCTCGTCAAGAGACCCAGTACTTC. This translates into CASSSPVPRQETQYF.

CDR3: CASSQEWLDSGDYGYTF. The CDR3 bases are TGCGCCAGCAGCCAAGAATGGTTGGACTCTGGAGACTATGGCTACACCTTC. This chain connects TRBV4-3 to TRBJ1-2; unclear D gene. The length of the CDR3 is 17 residues. Trimming took 0 bases from V and 3 from J, leaving 17 bases between them. Looked up from germline, CDR1 is LGHNA and CDR2 is YSLEER.

V is TRBV30 and J is TRBJ1-1, with 10 nucleotides matching TRBD1. J lost 8 bases, V lost 8 bases, and 2 bases had no gene match. The CDR3 has 10 residues. CDR1 is GTSNPN and CDR2 is SVGIG in the germline V gene (reference sequence). The CDR3 sequence: CATGQGEAFF. DNA for the CDR3: TGTGCCACGGGACAGGGGGAAGCTTTCTTT.

This clonotype was seen a few times. The chain carries TRBV5-1 and TRBJ1-6; 9 bases match TRBD1. The germline CDR1 and CDR2 sequences are SGHRS and YFSETQ. Trimming took 0 bases from V and 15 from J; bases not matched to a gene: 10. This CDR3 has 15 amino acids. Here the CDR3 DNA reads TGCGCCAGCAGCTTGGCGGGACAGGGCTATTCTCGCCTCCACTTT. Residues: CASSLAGQGYSRLHF.

The chain has TRBV20-1 and TRBJ2-1; 8 nucleotides line up with TRBD2. The J segment lost 5 bases and the V segment lost 3 bases, leaving 9 bases of the junction unmatched. CDR1 is DFQATT and CDR2 is SNEGSKA in the germline V gene (reference sequence). There are 15 residues in the CDR3. The CDR3 sequence: CSASHRLAYNNEQFF. The DNA for the CDR3 is TGCAGTGCTAGCCACCGACTAGCGTATAACAATGAGCAGTTCTTC.

This clonotype was seen a handful of times. This chain connects TRBV20-1 to TRBJ2-7; TRBD1 is a possible D gene (5 bases). Germline loops: CDR1 DFQATT, CDR2 SNEGSKA (reference sequence). CDR3 length: 15 residues. Trimming stripped 3 bases from V and 3 bases from J, with 18 bases between. Here the CDR3 DNA reads TGCAGTGCTAGTCCTTTGGGGCTGGGCAGCTACGAGCAGTACTTC. It codes for CSASPLGLGSYEQYF.

The rearrangement uses TRBV7-2 and TRBJ1-2; TRBD1 aligns across 7 bases. Germline CDR1 reads SGHTA; CDR2 reads FQGNSA. Unmatched junction bases numbered 6, after V lost 5 bases and J lost 0 bases. The CDR3 totals 15 residues. CDR3 residues: CASSAGTETNYGYTF. The CDR3 nucleotides read TGTGCCAGCAGCGCCGGGACAGAGACTAACTATGGCTACACCTTC.

V usage is TRBV12-3 or TRBV12-4 and J usage is TRBJ2-7, with D maybe TRBD2 (6 bases). The CDR3 runs to 13 residues. Trimming cost V 1 base and J 5 bases, with 9 bases left between them. The CDR3 reads CASSLGRGHEQYF. DNA for the CDR3: TGTGCCAGCAGTTTAGGGCGGGGCCACGAGCAGTACTTC.

The chain joins TRBV10-3 to TRBJ2-1; no reliable D call. The germline V and J ends were trimmed by 0 bases and 2 bases, with 11 bases remaining between them. The germline CDR1 and CDR2 sequences are ENHRY and SYGVKD. The CDR3 loop spans 16 amino acids. The CDR3 sequence: CAISESSGTAYNEQFF. The DNA of the CDR3 is TGTGCCATCAGTGAGTCGAGTGGAACAGCCTACAATGAGCAGTTCTTC.

CDR3 loop: CASSFLQGLYEQYF. The DNA for the CDR3 is TGTGCCAGCAGCTTTCTACAGGGTCTTTACGAGCAGTACTTC. The chain recombines TRBV5-6 with TRBJ2-7; D is possibly TRBD1 (6 bases). Between the trimmed V and J ends, which lost 2 bases and 4 bases, there was a span of 13 bases. The germline V gene has CDR1 SGHDT and CDR2 YYEEEE. The CDR3 extends over 14 amino acids. The whole variable domain, remainder taken from reference TRBV5-6 and TRBJ2-7, is DAGVTQSPTHLIKTRGQQVTLRCSPKSGHDTVSWYQQALGQGPQFIFQYYEEEERQRGNFPDRFSGHQFPNYSSELNVNALLLGDSALYLCASSFLQGLYEQYFGPGTRLTVT.